These T cell receptor beta chains were read from a single sample in a study of blood T cell repertoires in COVID-19. The repertoire was sequenced with immunoSEQ multiplex PCR; TCRdb's copy has only in-frame clones and lacks some. The data contain approximately 210,000 clones, around 87% of them seen just once; the ten biggest clones take up 2% to 2.5%. Sample: PBMCs or T cells enriched from blood (not recorded which). Receptor source: a woman in her twenties or thirties who had recovered from COVID-19. Each CDR3 is given with its conserved first and last residue. The order of the fields is CDR3 protein, V gene, J gene.

CDR3aa: CASSSDRDQPQHF
v_gene: TRBV19
j_gene: TRBJ1-5

CDR3aa: CASRKEPGGRGKLFF
v_gene: TRBV2
j_gene: TRBJ1-4

CDR3aa: CASSLPGTVNTEAFF
v_gene: TRBV5-4
j_gene: TRBJ1-1

CDR3aa: CASSLERANTGELFF
v_gene: TRBV5-1
j_gene: TRBJ2-2

CDR3aa: CAISMAGTSGNNEQFF
v_gene: TRBV10-3
j_gene: TRBJ2-1

CDR3aa: CASSRTGTNYGYTF
v_gene: TRBV7-8
j_gene: TRBJ1-2

CDR3aa: CASKGLAGGHLWNEQFF
v_gene: TRBV2
j_gene: TRBJ2-1

CDR3aa: CASSFQGQIISLSPLHF
v_gene: TRBV5-5
j_gene: TRBJ1-6

CDR3aa: CASSAIGGDSPLHF
v_gene: TRBV19
j_gene: TRBJ1-6

CDR3aa: CASSFTSGAPNTGELFF
v_gene: TRBV11-2
j_gene: TRBJ2-2

CDR3aa: CASSQEGRGQETQYF
v_gene: TRBV4-1
j_gene: TRBJ2-5

CDR3aa: CASSYGTGGNSPLHF
v_gene: TRBV5-4
j_gene: TRBJ1-6

CDR3aa: CATSILDNSYEQYF
v_gene: TRBV15
j_gene: TRBJ2-7

CDR3aa: CASSQETSGDAYEQYF
v_gene: TRBV4-2
j_gene: TRBJ2-7

CDR3aa: CASSPPRWREVDTGELFF
v_gene: TRBV18
j_gene: TRBJ2-2

CDR3aa: CASSFGGANYGYTF
v_gene: TRBV7-8
j_gene: TRBJ1-2

CDR3aa: CASSVVGGGGGTEAFF
v_gene: TRBV9
j_gene: TRBJ1-1

CDR3aa: CAIRDRDQNEQFF
v_gene: TRBV5-4
j_gene: TRBJ2-1

CDR3aa: CASSQNAGDTPGELFF
v_gene: TRBV11-2
j_gene: TRBJ2-2

CDR3aa: CASSLAGGSWEQYF
v_gene: TRBV7-2
j_gene: TRBJ2-7

CDR3aa: CASSEEQVPDQPQHF
v_gene: TRBV10-1
j_gene: TRBJ1-5

CDR3aa: CASSQERGVGYGYTF
v_gene: TRBV4-3
j_gene: TRBJ1-2

CDR3aa: CASSSTLDSTDTQYF
v_gene: TRBV11-2
j_gene: TRBJ2-3

CDR3aa: CASSYVGQNTGELFF
v_gene: TRBV6-2/TRBV6-3
j_gene: TRBJ2-2

CDR3aa: CAISRAGSTDTQYF
v_gene: TRBV10-3
j_gene: TRBJ2-3

CDR3aa: CASRNLRDSYEQYF
v_gene: TRBV2
j_gene: TRBJ2-7

CDR3aa: CASSPRTGPPHEQYF
v_gene: TRBV7-9
j_gene: TRBJ2-7

CDR3aa: CSASVGNTEAFF
v_gene: TRBV20-1
j_gene: TRBJ1-1